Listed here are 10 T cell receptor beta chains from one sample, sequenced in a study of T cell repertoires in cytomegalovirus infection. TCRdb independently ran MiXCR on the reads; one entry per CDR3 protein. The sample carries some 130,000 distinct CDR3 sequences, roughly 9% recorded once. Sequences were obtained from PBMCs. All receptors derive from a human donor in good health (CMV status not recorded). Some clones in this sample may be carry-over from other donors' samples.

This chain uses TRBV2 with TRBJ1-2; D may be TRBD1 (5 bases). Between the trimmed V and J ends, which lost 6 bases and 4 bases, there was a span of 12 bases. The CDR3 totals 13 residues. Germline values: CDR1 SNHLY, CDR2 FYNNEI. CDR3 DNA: TGTGCCAGCAGGGACGGGACTTTCTATGGCTACACCTTC. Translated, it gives CASRDGTFYGYTF.

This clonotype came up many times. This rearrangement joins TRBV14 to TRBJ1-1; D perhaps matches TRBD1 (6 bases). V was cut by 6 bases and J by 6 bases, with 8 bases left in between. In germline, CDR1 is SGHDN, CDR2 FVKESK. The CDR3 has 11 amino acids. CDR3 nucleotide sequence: TGTGCCAGCAGTAGGGGGTCTGAAGCTTTCTTT. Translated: CASSRGSEAFF.

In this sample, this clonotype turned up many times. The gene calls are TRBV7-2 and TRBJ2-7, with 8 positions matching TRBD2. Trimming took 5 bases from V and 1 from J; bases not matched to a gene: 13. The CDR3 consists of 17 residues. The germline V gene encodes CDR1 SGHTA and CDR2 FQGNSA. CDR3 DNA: TGTGCCAGCAGCCCCCGTGCCGGGGGGGGGATGTCCTACGAGCAGTACTTC. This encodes CASSPRAGGGMSYEQYF. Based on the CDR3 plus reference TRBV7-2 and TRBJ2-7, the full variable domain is GAGVSQSPSNKVTEKGKDVELRCDPISGHTALYWYRQSLGQGLEFLIYFQGNSAPDKSGLPSDRFSAERTGGSVSTLTIQRTQQEDSAVYLCASSPRAGGGMSYEQYFGPGTRLTVT.

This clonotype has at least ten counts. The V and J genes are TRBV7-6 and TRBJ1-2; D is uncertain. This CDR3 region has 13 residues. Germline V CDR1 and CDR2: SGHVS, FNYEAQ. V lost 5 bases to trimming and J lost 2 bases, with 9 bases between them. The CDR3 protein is CASSPYGNYGYTF. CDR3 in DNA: TGTGCCAGCAGCCCCTACGGGAACTATGGCTACACCTTC.

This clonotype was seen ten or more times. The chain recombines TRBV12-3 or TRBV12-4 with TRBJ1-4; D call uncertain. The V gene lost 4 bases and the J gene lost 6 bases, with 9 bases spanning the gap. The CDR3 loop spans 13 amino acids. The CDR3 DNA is TGTGCCAGCAGTTCTAAACAAGATGAAAAACTGTTTTTT. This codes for CASSSKQDEKLFF.

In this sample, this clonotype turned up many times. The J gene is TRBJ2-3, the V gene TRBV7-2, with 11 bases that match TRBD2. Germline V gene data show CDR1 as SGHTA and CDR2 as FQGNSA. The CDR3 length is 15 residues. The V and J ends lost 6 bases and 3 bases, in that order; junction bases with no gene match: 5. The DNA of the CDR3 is TGTGCCAGCAGAGATAGCGGGGGGGCAACAGATACGCAGTATTTT. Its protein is CASRDSGGATDTQYF.

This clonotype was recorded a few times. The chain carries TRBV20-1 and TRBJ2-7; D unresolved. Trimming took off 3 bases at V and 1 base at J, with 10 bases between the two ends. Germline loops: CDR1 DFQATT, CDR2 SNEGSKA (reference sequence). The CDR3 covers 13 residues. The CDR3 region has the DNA TGCAGTGCTAGGTCCTCGTTATCCTACGAGCAGTACTTC. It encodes CSARSSLSYEQYF.

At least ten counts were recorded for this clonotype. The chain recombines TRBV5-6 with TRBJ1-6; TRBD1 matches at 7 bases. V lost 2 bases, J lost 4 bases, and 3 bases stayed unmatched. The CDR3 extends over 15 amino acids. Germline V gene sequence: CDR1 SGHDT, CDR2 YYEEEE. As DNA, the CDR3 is TGTGCCAGCAGCTTAACGGGACAGTATAATTCACCCCTCCACTTT. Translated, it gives CASSLTGQYNSPLHF.

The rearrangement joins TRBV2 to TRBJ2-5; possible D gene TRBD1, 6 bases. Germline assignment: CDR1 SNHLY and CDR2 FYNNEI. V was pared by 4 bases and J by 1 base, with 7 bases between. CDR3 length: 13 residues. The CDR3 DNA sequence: TGTGCCAGCAGTGGGGACATCCAAGAGACCCAGTACTTC. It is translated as CASSGDIQETQYF.

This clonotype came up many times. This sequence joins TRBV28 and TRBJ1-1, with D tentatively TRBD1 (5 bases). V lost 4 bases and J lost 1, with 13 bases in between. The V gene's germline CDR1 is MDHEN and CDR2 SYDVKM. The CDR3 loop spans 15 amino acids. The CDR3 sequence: CASSSGHLGNTEAFF. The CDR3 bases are TGTGCCAGCAGTTCCGGACACCTCGGGAACACTGAAGCTTTCTTT.